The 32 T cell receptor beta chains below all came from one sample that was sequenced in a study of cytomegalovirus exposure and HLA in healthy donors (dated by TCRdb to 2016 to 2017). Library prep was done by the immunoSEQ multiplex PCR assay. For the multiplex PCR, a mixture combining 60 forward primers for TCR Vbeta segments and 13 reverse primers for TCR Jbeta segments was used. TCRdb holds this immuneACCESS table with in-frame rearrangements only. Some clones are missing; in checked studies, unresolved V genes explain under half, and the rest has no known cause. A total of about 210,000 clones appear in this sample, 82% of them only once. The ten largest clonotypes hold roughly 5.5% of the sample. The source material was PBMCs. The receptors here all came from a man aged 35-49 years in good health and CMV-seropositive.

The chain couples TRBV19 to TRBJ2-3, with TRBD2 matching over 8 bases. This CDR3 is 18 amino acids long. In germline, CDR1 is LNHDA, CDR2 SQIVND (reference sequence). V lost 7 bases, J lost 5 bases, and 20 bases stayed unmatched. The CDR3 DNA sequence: TGTGCCAGTAAATCGGTGGGAGTCAGCGGGAGCCAGGGAGATACGCAGTATTTT. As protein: CASKSVGVSGSQGDTQYF. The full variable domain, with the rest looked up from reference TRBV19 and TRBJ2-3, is DGGITQSPKYLFRKEGQNVTLSCEQNLNHDAMYWYRQDPGQGLRLIYYSQIVNDFQKGDIAEGYSVSREKKESFPLTVTSAQKNPTAFYLCASKSVGVSGSQGDTQYFGPGTRLTVL.

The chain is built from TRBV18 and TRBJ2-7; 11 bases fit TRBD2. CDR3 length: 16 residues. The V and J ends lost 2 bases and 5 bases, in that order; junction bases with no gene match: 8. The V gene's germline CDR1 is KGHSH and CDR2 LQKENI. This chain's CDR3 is CASSPSLAGGGDEQYF. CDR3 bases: TGTGCCAGCTCACCAAGTCTAGCGGGAGGAGGAGACGAGCAGTACTTC.

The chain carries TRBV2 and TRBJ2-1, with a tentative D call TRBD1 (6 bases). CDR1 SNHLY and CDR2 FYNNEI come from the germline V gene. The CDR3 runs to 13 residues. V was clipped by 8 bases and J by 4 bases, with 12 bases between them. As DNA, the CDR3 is TGTGCCAGCTGGGGGACAACGTACAATGAGCAGTTCTTC. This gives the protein CASWGTTYNEQFF.

CDR3: CATSGGISNQPQHF. Here the CDR3 DNA reads TGTGCCACCTCGGGGGGCATTAGCAATCAGCCCCAGCATTTT. J is TRBJ1-5 and V is TRBV2; D may be TRBD1 (6 bases). The V end lost 10 bases, the J end lost 0 bases, and 13 bases lay between the germline ends. The CDR3 has 14 residues. In germline, CDR1 is SNHLY, CDR2 FYNNEI. The full variable domain, its missing parts supplied by reference TRBV2 and TRBJ1-5, is EPEVTQTPSHQVTQMGQEVILRCVPISNHLYFYWYRQILGQKVEFLVSFYNNEISEKSEIFDDQFSVERPDGSNFTLKIRSTKLEDSAMYFCATSGGISNQPQHFGDGTRLSIL.

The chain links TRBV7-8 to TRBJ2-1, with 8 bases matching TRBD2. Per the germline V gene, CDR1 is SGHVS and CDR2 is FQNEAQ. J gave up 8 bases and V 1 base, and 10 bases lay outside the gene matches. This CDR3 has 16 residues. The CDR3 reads CASSLGGGRSGYEQFF. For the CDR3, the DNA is TGTGCCAGCAGCTTAGGGGGCGGGAGGTCAGGGTATGAGCAGTTCTTC.

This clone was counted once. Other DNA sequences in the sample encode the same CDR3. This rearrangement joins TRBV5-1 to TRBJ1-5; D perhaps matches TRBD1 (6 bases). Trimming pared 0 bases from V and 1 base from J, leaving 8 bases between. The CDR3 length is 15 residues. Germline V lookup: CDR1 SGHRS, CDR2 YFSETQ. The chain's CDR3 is CASSLAGDSNQPQHF. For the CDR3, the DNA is TGCGCCAGCAGCTTGGCAGGGGACAGCAATCAGCCCCAGCATTTT.

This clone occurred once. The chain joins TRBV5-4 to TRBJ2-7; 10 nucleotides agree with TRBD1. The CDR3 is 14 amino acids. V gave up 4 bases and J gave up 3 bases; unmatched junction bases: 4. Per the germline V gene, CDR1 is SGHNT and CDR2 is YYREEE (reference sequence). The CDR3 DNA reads TGTGCCAGCAGCCCGGGACAGGGGAACTACGAGCAGTACGTC. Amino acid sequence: CASSPGQGNYEQYV.

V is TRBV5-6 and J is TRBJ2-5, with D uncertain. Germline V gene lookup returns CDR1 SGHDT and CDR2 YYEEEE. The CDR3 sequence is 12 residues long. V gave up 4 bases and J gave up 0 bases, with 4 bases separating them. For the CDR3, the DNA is TGTGCCAGCAGCCCGTACCAAGAGACCCAGTACTTC. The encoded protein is CASSPYQETQYF.

In DNA, the CDR3 is TGTGCCACGGACGGGGTGCAGCCGAACACAGATACGCAGTATTTT. Its protein product is CATDGVQPNTDTQYF. The chain combines TRBV2 with TRBJ2-3, with D perhaps matching TRBD2 (5 bases). V was clipped by 10 bases and J by 2 bases, with 19 bases between them. The CDR3 runs 15 residues. Germline V gene lookup returns CDR1 SNHLY and CDR2 FYNNEI.

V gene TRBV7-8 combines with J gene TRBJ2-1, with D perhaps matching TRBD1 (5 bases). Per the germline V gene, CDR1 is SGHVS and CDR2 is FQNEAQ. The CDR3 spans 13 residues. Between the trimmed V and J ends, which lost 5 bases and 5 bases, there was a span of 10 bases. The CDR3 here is CASSQGPDNEQFF. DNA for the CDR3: TGTGCCAGCAGCCAGGGCCCTGACAATGAGCAGTTCTTC.

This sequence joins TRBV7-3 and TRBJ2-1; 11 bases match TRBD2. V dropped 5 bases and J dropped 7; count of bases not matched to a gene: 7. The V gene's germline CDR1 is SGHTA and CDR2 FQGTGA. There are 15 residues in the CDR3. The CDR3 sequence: CASSLAGGNQNEQFF. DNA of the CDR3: TGTGCCAGCAGCCTAGCGGGAGGAAACCAGAATGAGCAGTTCTTC.

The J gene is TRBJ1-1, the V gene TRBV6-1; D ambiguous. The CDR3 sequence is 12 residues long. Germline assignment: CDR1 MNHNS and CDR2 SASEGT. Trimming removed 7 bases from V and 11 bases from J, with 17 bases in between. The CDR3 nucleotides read TGTGCCAGCACCTTGCCCGGACGGGATGCTTTCTTT. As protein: CASTLPGRDAFF.

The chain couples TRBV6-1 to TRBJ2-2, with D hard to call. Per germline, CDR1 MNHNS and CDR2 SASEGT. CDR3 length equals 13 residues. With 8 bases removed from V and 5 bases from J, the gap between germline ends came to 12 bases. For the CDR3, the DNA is TGTGCCAGCTCGGGTTTCCGAACCGGGGAGCTGTTTTTT. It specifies CASSGFRTGELFF.

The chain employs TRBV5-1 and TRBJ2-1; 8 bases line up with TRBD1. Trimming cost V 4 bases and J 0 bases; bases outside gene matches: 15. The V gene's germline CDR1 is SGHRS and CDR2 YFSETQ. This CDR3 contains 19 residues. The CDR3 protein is CASSLRTGRTVSSYNEQFF. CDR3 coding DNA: TGCGCCAGCAGCCTCCGGACAGGGCGTACGGTGAGCTCCTACAATGAGCAGTTCTTC.

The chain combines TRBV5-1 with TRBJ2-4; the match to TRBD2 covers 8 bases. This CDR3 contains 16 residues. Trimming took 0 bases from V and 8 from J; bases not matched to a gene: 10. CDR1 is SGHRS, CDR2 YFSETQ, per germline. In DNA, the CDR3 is TGCGCCAGCAGCTTGGCTACAGTTGAAGCGGGGGACATTCAGTACTTC. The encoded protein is CASSLATVEAGDIQYF. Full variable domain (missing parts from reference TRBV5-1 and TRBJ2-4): KAGVTQTPRYLIKTRGQQVTLSCSPISGHRSVSWYQQTPGQGLQFLFEYFSETQRNKGNFPGRFSGRQFSNSRSEMNVSTLELGDSALYLCASSLATVEAGDIQYFGAGTRLSVL.

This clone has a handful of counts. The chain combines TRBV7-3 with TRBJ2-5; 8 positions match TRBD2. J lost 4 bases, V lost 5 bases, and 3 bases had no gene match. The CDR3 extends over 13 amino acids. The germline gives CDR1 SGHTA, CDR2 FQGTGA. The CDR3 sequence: CASSPREGETQYF. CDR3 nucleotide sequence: TGTGCCAGCAGCCCCCGGGAGGGAGAGACCCAGTACTTC.

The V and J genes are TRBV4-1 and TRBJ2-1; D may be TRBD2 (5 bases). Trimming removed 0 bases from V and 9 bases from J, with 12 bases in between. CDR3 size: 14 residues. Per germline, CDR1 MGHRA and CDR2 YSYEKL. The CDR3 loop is CASSQDHGVTEQFF. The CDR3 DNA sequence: TGCGCCAGCAGCCAAGATCACGGGGTCACTGAGCAGTTCTTC.

Here the CDR3 DNA reads TGCAGCACCACCGGGCAAGCGGGAACTAGCACAGATACGCAGTATTTT. Protein: CSTTGQAGTSTDTQYF. V gene TRBV29-1 combines with J gene TRBJ2-3; 7 positions match TRBD2. Per germline, CDR1 SQVTM and CDR2 ANQGSEA. The CDR3 contains 16 residues. With V trimmed by 8 bases and J by 0 bases, 14 bases remained unmatched.

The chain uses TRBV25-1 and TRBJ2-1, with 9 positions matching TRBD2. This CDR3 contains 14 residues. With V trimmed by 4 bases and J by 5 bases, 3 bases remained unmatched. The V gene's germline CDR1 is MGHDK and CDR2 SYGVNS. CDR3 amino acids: CASSVSGGDNEQFF. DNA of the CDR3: TGTGCCAGCAGTGTTAGCGGGGGAGACAATGAGCAGTTCTTC.

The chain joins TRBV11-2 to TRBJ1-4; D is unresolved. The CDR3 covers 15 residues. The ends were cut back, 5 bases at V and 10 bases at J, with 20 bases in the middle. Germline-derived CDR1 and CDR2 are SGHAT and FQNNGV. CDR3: CASSQARAAGGKLFF. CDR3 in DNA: TGTGCCAGCAGCCAGGCCCGGGCCGCGGGAGGAAAACTGTTTTTT.

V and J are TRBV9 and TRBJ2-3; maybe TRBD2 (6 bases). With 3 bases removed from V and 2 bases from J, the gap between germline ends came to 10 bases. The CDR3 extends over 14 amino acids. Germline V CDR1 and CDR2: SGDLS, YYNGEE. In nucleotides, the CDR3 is TGTGCCAGCAGCGGGCGGGGCACCACAGATACGCAGTATTTT. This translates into CASSGRGTTDTQYF.

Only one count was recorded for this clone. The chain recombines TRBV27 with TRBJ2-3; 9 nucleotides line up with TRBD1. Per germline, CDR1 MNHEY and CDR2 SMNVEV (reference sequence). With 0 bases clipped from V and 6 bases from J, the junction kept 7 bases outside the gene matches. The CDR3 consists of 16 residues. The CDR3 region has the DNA TGTGCCAGCAGTTTATCCGATACAGGGGGCTACGATACGCAGTATTTT. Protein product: CASSLSDTGGYDTQYF.

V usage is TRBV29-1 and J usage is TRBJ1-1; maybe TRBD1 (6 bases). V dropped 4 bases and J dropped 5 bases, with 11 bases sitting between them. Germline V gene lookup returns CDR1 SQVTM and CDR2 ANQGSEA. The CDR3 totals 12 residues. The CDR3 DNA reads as TGCAGCGTTGTAAGGGGGTTGACTGAAGCTTTCTTT. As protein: CSVVRGLTEAFF.

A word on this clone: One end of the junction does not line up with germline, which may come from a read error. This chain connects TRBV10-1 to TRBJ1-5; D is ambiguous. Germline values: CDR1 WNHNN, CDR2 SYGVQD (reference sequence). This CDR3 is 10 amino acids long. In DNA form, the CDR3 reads TGCGCCATCCCTTGTGCTTTTTTGAGTTTT. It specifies CAIPCAFLSF.

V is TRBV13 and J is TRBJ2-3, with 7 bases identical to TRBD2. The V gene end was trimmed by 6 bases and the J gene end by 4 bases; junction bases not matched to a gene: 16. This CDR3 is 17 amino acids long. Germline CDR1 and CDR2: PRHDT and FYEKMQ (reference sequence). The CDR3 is CASSSDREEGSPDTQYF. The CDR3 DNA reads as TGTGCCAGCAGTTCCGACCGGGAGGAGGGGAGCCCAGATACGCAGTATTTT.

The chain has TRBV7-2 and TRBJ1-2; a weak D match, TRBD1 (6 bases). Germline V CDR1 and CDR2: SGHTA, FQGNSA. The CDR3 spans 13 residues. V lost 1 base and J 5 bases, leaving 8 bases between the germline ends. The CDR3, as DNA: TGTGCCAGCAGCTTAGGGACAGCTTATGGCTACACCTTC. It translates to CASSLGTAYGYTF.

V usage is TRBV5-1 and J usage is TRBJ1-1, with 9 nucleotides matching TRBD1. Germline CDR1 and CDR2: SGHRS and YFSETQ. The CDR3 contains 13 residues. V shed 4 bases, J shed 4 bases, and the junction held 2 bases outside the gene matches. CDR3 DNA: TGCGCCAGCAGCGGGACAGGGAGCACTGAAGCTTTCTTT. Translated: CASSGTGSTEAFF.

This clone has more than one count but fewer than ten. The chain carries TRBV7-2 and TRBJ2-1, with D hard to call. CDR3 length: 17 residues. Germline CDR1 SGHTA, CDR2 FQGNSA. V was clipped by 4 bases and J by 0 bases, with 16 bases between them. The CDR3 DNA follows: TGTGCCAGCAGCTCGTTGGTAGGCGGTTCCTCCTACAATGAGCAGTTCTTC. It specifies CASSSLVGGSSYNEQFF.

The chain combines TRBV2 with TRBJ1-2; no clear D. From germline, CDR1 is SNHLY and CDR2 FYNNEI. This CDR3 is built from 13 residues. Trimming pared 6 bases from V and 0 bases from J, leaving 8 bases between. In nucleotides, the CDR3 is TGTGCCAGCAGGCGGCAAGCTAACTATGGCTACACCTTC. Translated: CASRRQANYGYTF.

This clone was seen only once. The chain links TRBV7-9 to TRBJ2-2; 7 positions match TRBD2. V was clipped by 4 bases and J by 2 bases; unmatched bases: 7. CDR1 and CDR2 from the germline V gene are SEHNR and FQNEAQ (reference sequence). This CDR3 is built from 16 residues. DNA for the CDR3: TGTGCCAGCAGCTACCCGGGACTACTTAACACCGGGGAGCTGTTTTTT. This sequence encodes CASSYPGLLNTGELFF.

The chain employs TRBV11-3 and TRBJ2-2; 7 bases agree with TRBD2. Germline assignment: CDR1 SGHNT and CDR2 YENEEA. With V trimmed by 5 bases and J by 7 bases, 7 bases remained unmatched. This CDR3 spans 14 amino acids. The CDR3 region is CASSPGLPVGELFF. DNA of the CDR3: TGTGCCAGCAGCCCGGGACTACCAGTCGGGGAGCTGTTTTTT.

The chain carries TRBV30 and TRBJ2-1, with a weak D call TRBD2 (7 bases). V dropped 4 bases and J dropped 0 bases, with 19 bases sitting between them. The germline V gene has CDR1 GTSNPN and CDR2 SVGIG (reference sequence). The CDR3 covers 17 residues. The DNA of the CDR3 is TGTGCCTGGAATGGTGGGGGGGCGGGCTCCTCCTACAATGAGCAGTTCTTC. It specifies CAWNGGGAGSSYNEQFF.